This entry is about one TCR beta chain. The junction had 5 bases not matched to a gene; V was cut back by 4 bases and J by 2 bases. The CDR3 totals 14 residues. Germline-derived CDR1 and CDR2 are GTSNPN and SVGIG (reference sequence). This record belongs to a study of shared clonotypes between healthy human individuals. Measured with immunoSEQ multiplex PCR; TCRdb has only the in-frame clones, and not every one. This repertoire shows some 1 million clones, about 80% found once; its top ten account for around 1.5%. The receptor's source is a man aged 18 to 29 in good health. The source material was memory CD4+ T cells sorted from blood. Subset in this sample: CD45RA-negative fraction. The chain links TRBV30 to TRBJ1-2; 9 bases map to TRBD1. The CDR3 loop reads CAWTVGTGNYGYTF. CDR3 coding DNA: TGTGCCTGGACCGTAGGGACAGGGAACTATGGCTACACCTTC.